A selection of T cell receptor beta chains follows, all from one sample in a study of OX40 agonist ivuxolimab in advanced cancers. Profiling relied on immunoSEQ multiplex PCR, and the TCRdb table lists in-frame clones only, not all of them. The profile covers 28,000 or so clones, with approximately 88% appearing a single time and 22% taken by the ten largest. The source was CD4+ or CD8+ T cells sorted from blood, collected in a trial of the OX40 agonist ivuxolimab. The receptors here all came from an adult with an advanced solid tumor such as melanoma, head and neck, liver or kidney cancer. Both conserved end residues are part of each CDR3.

v_call: TRBV7-9; cdr3_aa: CASSLGLNYEQYF
v_call: TRBV6-5; cdr3_aa: CASSYSGRGSNEQFF
v_call: TRBV4-2; cdr3_aa: CASSQDPTGGYEQYF
v_call: TRBV12-5; cdr3_aa: CASATNAGELFF
v_call: TRBV19; cdr3_aa: CASSISLAGSGETQYF
v_call: TRBV4-1; cdr3_aa: CASSYRTGNTEAFF
v_call: TRBV7-3; cdr3_aa: CASSPHLGDTQYF
v_call: TRBV2; cdr3_aa: CASSRGLSGSTDTQYF
v_call: TRBV11-1; cdr3_aa: CASSPAPGDTQYF
v_call: TRBV28; cdr3_aa: CASSSPYEQYF
v_call: TRBV11-2; cdr3_aa: CASSLVIGETDTQYF
v_call: TRBV5-4; cdr3_aa: CASSGGSGYNSPLHF
v_call: TRBV4-3; cdr3_aa: CASSQEFGRGLEDTEAFF
v_call: TRBV4-1; cdr3_aa: CASSQEATSGLETQYF
v_call: TRBV4-1; cdr3_aa: CASSQEPSGGAYEQYF
v_call: TRBV9; cdr3_aa: CASSERGGSGKDTQYF
v_call: TRBV2; cdr3_aa: CASRSTSGSSYNEQFF
v_call: TRBV29-1; cdr3_aa: CSVERGMGDEQFF
v_call: TRBV23-1; cdr3_aa: CASSQTCTGAPRKTVF
v_call: TRBV5-1; cdr3_aa: CASSKTPGQPYNEQFF
v_call: TRBV5-1; cdr3_aa: CASIQGRGNEKLFF
v_call: TRBV19; cdr3_aa: CASSGTMHEQYF
v_call: TRBV5-5; cdr3_aa: CASSLGAYYEQYF
v_call: TRBV4-1; cdr3_aa: CASSQGGGRGNYGYTF
v_call: TRBV5-8; cdr3_aa: CASSFRGSTEAFF
v_call: TRBV27; cdr3_aa: CASGGTVYEQFF
v_call: TRBV5-6; cdr3_aa: CASSLQGNYNSPLHF
v_call: TRBV30; cdr3_aa: CAWTTGGEGTEAFF
v_call: TRBV4-2; cdr3_aa: CASSQEVGNTEAFF
v_call: TRBV7-3; cdr3_aa: CASSLTGSSGDTQYF
v_call: TRBV28; cdr3_aa: CASSFRPSGSDTQYF
v_call: TRBV4-2; cdr3_aa: CASSGTGGTDTQYF
v_call: TRBV4-3; cdr3_aa: CASSRREERSYNEQFF
v_call: TRBV27; cdr3_aa: CASSLLGRGGGETQYF
v_call: TRBV5-1; cdr3_aa: CASSHTGGIYEQYF
v_call: TRBV10-1; cdr3_aa: CASSETGTSGLEQYF
v_call: TRBV27; cdr3_aa: CASSHSLSTDTQYF
v_call: TRBV5-1; cdr3_aa: CASATGQGAHEQYF
v_call: TRBV2; cdr3_aa: CASGQLAGRYNEQFF
v_call: TRBV19; cdr3_aa: CASSIPRTSANEQFF
v_call: TRBV6-5; cdr3_aa: CASSFDREAFF
v_call: TRBV28; cdr3_aa: CASSAPPGINEKLFF
v_call: TRBV19; cdr3_aa: CATGGWDTQYF
v_call: TRBV20-1; cdr3_aa: CSAERDNEQFF
v_call: TRBV6-1; cdr3_aa: CASITGGNTEAFF